The 14 T cell receptor beta chains below were found in one sample sequenced in a study of shared clonotypes between healthy human individuals. TCRdb's copy holds only in-frame clones and misses some; the assay was immunoSEQ multiplex PCR. The data hold over a million clones, with about 96% observed a single time. Sequencing was done on a sample of naive CD4+ T cells sorted from blood. Subset of the sample: CD45RA+ positively selected. The receptors derive from a man aged 30-40 years in good health.

V gene TRBV25-1 combines with J gene TRBJ2-7; no definite D call. Trimming shortened V by 4 bases and J by 2 bases, and 15 bases separated the two germline ends. Germline V gene sequence: CDR1 MGHDK, CDR2 SYGVNS. CDR3 length: 15 residues. CDR3 residues: CASSAVVGCAYEQYF. The CDR3 DNA reads as TGTGCCAGCAGTGCCGTAGTGGGGTGCGCCTACGAGCAGTACTTC.

Concerning this clone: The identical CDR3 is also encoded by other nucleotide sequences in the sample. J is TRBJ1-1 and V is TRBV7-6; D is undetermined. The CDR3 is made up of 13 amino acids. Germline V gene sequence: CDR1 SGHVS, CDR2 FNYEAQ. The V end was cut by 5 bases, the J end by 5 bases, with 12 bases between. CDR3 nucleotide sequence: TGTGCCAGCAGCCTTACGGGGTCAACTGAAGCTTTCTTT. This codes for CASSLTGSTEAFF.

CDR3: CASSHEDRDSGANVLTF. The CDR3 DNA reads TGCGCCAGCAGCCACGAAGATCGGGACTCTGGGGCCAACGTCCTGACTTTC. This sequence joins TRBV4-3 and TRBJ2-6; weak D call: TRBD2 (5 bases). The CDR3 covers 17 residues. CDR1 and CDR2 (germline): LGHNA, YSLEER. V lost 3 bases to trimming and J lost 0 bases, with 12 bases between them.

CDR3 bases: TGTGCCAGCAGCCCCCGGGACAGCTTCCAAGAGACCCAGTACTTC. Its protein product is CASSPRDSFQETQYF. The rearrangement uses TRBV5-4 and TRBJ2-5; 7 bases line up with TRBD1. The ends lost 4 bases at V and 1 base at J; junction bases unmatched: 7. Germline CDR1 reads SGHNT; CDR2 reads YYREEE (reference sequence). There are 15 residues in the CDR3.

This chain links TRBV6-5 with TRBJ2-7, with 7 nucleotides matching TRBD1. CDR1 and CDR2 from the germline V gene are MNHEY and SVGAGI. V lost 2 bases to trimming and J lost 2 bases; unmatched junction nucleotides: 6. CDR3 length equals 15 residues. CDR3 region: CASSYTTGMAYEQYF. CDR3 coding DNA: TGTGCCAGCAGTTACACGACAGGGATGGCCTACGAGCAGTACTTC.

This clone was detected only once. The sample has other DNA sequences that encode this CDR3 too. V is TRBV10-1 and J is TRBJ2-6; no clear D. Trimming left V 2 bases short and J 2 bases short, with 7 bases between. This CDR3 region has 15 residues. Germline CDR1 and CDR2: WNHNN and SYGVQD (reference sequence). CDR3 coding DNA: TGCGCCAGCAGTGAGAGTGGAGCTGGGGCCAACGTCCTGACTTTC. Protein product: CASSESGAGANVLTF.

The chain uses TRBV15 and TRBJ2-3; D gene uncertain. V was cut by 0 bases and J by 5 bases, with 9 bases left in between. Per germline, CDR1 LNHNV and CDR2 YYDKDF (reference sequence). The CDR3 sequence is 14 residues long. This CDR3 reads CATSRETWGDTQYF. The CDR3 bases are TGTGCCACCAGCAGAGAGACCTGGGGAGATACGCAGTATTTT.

The chain employs TRBV9 and TRBJ2-7, with D unclear. The germline V gene has CDR1 SGDLS and CDR2 YYNGEE. The V end lost 0 bases, the J end lost 3 bases, and 13 bases lay between the germline ends. The CDR3 is 15 amino acids. The CDR3 nucleotides are TGTGCCAGCAGCGTAGCGTGGCAGGTAGGCTACGAGCAGTACTTC. Translating gives CASSVAWQVGYEQYF.

The chain uses TRBV11-2 and TRBJ2-3; possible D gene TRBD2, 6 bases. CDR3 length: 15 residues. Trimming took 3 bases from V and 2 from J, leaving 12 bases between them. CDR1 is SGHAT and CDR2 is FQNNGV in the germline V gene. The CDR3 DNA follows: TGTGCCAGCAGCTTCCGACTAGTATTCACAGATACGCAGTATTTT. This codes for CASSFRLVFTDTQYF. The entire variable domain, with the rest obtained from reference TRBV11-2 and TRBJ2-3, is as follows: EAGVAQSPRYKIIEKRQSVAFWCNPISGHATLYWYQQILGQGPKLLIQFQNNGVVDDSQLPKDRFSAERLKGVDSTLKIQPAKLEDSAVYLCASSFRLVFTDTQYFGPGTRLTVL.

The J gene is TRBJ2-3, the V gene TRBV4-3, with TRBD2 matching over 11 bases. Germline V gene data show CDR1 as LGHNA and CDR2 as YSLEER. V lost 0 bases, J lost 0 bases, and 14 bases stayed unmatched. The length of the CDR3 is 21 residues. The CDR3 DNA follows: TGCGCCAGCAGCCAAGATTTAGCTAGCGGGAGGACCGCCACTAGCACAGATACGCAGTATTTT. Translated, it gives CASSQDLASGRTATSTDTQYF.

Note on this clone: The germline gene is not matched at one end of the junction; a read error may be the cause. This chain uses TRBV28 with TRBJ1-5; D is ambiguous. The germline gives CDR1 MDHEN, CDR2 SYDVKM. The length of the CDR3 is 12 residues. The DNA of the CDR3 is TGTGCCAGCAGTTTTTTCCAGGCCCCCCAACATTTT. This gives the protein CASSFFQAPQHF.

This chain links TRBV5-4 with TRBJ1-4; 9 positions agree with TRBD1. There are 16 residues in the CDR3. Germline values: CDR1 SGHNT, CDR2 YYREEE (reference sequence). V was pared by 4 bases and J by 11 bases, with 15 bases of the junction left unmatched. This CDR3 reads CASSKDRGPFGGKLFF. In DNA form, the CDR3 reads TGTGCCAGCAGCAAGGACAGGGGACCTTTCGGGGGGAAACTGTTTTTT.

V gene TRBV6-1 combines with J gene TRBJ2-7; possibly TRBD1 for D (6 bases). Germline assignment: CDR1 MNHNS and CDR2 SASEGT. Deletions cut 7 bases from V and 1 base from J, with 11 bases between. This CDR3 is 13 amino acids long. This chain's CDR3 is CASNVDSSYEQYF. The DNA of the CDR3 is TGTGCCAGCAACGTGGACAGTTCCTACGAGCAGTACTTC.

This chain joins TRBV19 and TRBJ2-7; D call uncertain. The CDR3 length is 12 residues. V was pared by 10 bases and J by 2 bases, with 12 bases between. The germline CDR1 and CDR2 sequences are LNHDA and SQIVND (reference sequence). CDR3: CATGADPYEQYF. In DNA form, the CDR3 reads TGTGCCACCGGCGCCGACCCCTACGAGCAGTACTTC.